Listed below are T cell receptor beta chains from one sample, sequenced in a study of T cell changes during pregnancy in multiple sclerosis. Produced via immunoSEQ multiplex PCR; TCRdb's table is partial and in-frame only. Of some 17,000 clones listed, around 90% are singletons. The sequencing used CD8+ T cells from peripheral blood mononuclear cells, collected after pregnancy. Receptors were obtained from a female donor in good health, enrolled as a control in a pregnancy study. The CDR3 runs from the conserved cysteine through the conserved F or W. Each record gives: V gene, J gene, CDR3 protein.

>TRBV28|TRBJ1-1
CASSLLPLSEAFF
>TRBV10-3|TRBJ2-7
CAISESKGREAPYEQYF
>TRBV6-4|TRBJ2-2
CASSGQGDGTGELFF
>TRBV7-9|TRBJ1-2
CASSFSGGDGYTF
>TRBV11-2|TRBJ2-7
CASSRLSYEQYF
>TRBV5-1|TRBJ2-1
CASSLQQSSYNEQFF
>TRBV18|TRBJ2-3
CASSLLRETDTQYF
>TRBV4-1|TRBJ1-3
CASSPGQLSGNTIYF
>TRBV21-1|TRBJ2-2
CASSTRHVGDPGQGNTGELFF
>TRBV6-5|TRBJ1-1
CASSYEVLNTEAFF
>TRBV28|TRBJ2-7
CASSTVPSGYEQYF
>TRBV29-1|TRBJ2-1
CSVETASGISEQFF
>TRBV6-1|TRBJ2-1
CARWDSVISYNEQFF
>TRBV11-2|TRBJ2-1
CASSLDLAGPHYNEQFF
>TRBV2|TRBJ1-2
CASSAAGYGYTF
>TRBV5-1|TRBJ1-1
CASSQNPGQSGFPEAFF
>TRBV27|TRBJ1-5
CASSSWTGPNQPQHF
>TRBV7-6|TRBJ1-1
CASSSSLGGDTEAFF
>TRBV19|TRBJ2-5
CASSLTGGPETQYF
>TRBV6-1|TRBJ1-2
CASSELTGNSYGYTF
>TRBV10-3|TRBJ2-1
CAISESVTAEQFF
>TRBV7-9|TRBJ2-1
CASSLAADGGEQFF
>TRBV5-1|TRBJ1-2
CASSLGSLVVQATGYTF
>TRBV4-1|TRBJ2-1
CASSPGGVYNEQFF
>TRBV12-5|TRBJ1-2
CASGLDRSGQVLYYGYTF
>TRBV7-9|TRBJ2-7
CASSLTETYEQYF
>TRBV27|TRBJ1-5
CASSPTYSNQPQHF
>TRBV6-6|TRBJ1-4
CASSTYSGQDGEKLFF
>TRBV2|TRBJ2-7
CASTNRGIHYEQYF
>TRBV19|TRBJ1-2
CASTPVAGADRGYTF
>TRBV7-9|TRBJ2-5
CASSLVGGEETQYF
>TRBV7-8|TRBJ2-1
CASSLLTEYNEQFF
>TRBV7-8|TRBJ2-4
CASTPGQGRIAKNIQYF
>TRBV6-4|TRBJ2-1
CASSDSAGGGDEQFF
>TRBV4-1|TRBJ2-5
CASSQGTRGGPGTQYF
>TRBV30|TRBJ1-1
CAWSVRENTEAFF
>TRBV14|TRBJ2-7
CASSSRRGQAEQYF
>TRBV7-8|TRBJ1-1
CASSRLGQGAVYTEAFF
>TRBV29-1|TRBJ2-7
CSVEGVEGAEQYF
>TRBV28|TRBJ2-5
CASSFPFPSEGEPWTQYF
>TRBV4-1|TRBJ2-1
CASSQEVHTPYNEQFF
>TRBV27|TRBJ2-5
CASSSTATGVKETQYF
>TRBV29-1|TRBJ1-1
CSVEVGQAEAFF
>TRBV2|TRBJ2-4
CASSDTLVANKNIQYF
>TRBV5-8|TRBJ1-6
CASSRRDRVISPLHF
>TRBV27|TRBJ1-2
CASRYTGVMNGYTF
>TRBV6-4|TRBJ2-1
CASSDSEGAGGKDEQFF
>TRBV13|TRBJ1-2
CASSLGSTDPYGYTF
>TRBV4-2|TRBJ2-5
CASSQDLEKKTQYF
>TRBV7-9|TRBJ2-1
CASSLYSGRLNEQFF
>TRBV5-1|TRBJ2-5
CASSLIAQRKETQYF
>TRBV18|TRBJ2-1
CASSPWSTTLAPTLASYNEQFF
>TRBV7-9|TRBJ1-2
CASSLAYEDDKNGYTF
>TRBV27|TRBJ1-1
CASRWTVYTEAFF
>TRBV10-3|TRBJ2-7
CAIGGQGPINDYEQYF
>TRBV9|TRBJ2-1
CASSGGMGGLYNEQFF
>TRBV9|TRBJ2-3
CASSVAGLAGDTQYF
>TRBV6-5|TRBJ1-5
CASSYEGDQPQHF
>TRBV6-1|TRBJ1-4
CASAEIVGRKLFF